This T cell receptor (beta chain) was documented in a study of CD8+CD57+ T cells in acquired aplastic anemia. Study-wide background: Quantities of DNA derived from sorted CD4+ and CD8+ cells averaged approximately 3 ug. Healthy CD8+ samples averaged roughly 12 million reads. Whole-study findings and limits: Patients and controls shared over 25 CD8+ CDR3 sequences.

The CDR3 is 11 amino acids. J was trimmed by 13 bases and V by 6 bases; bases with no gene match: 2. In germline, CDR1 is MNHNY, CDR2 SVGAGI (reference sequence). Note on this clonotype: The antigen is not known.

TCR beta VDJ and CDR3 profiling used genomic DNA as template. TCRdb fed the reads into MiXCR, producing one record per CDR3 protein. The table lists roughly 130,000 distinct CDR3 sequences, 48% of them singletons. J is TRBJ2-3 and V is TRBV6-6; 12 bases match TRBD2. Sequencing was done on a sample of sorted CD4+, CD8+, or CD8+CD57+ T cells (not recorded which) from PBMCs. This TCR was sampled from a human donor in good health, serving as a control. This CDR3 reads CASRTSGGKYF. CDR3 nucleotide sequence: TGTGCCAGCAGAACTAGCGGGGGGAAGTATTTT.